Sequencing of this TCR beta chain was carried out in a study of cytomegalovirus exposure and HLA in healthy donors. The sample holds a few counts of this clone. Its antigen is currently unknown. General study results and limits: Cytomegalovirus status, reportedly, was diagnosed with high specificity and sensitivity by the classifier. There were a few CMV-associated chains whose specificity for CMV antigens was confirmed in vitro. Researchers reported in a later analysis that common viral pathogens appeared linked to several top clusters.

Germline V gene lookup returns CDR1 LNHDA and CDR2 SQIVND (reference sequence). CDR3 length: 14 amino acids. V dropped 6 bases and J dropped 8; count of bases not matched to a gene: 8. Amplification used 60 Vbeta primers and 13 Jbeta primers. This table comes from immunoSEQ multiplex PCR, and its TCRdb copy is limited to in-frame clones, with some not included. Here the sample spans fewer than 150,000 clones, approximately 69% being singletons. Material for sequencing was PBMCs. The receptor's source is a woman in her 50s in good health and CMV-seropositive. J is TRBJ1-4 and V is TRBV19; 8 bases match TRBD1. This CDR3 reads CASSHLGTGEKLFF. The CDR3 DNA is TGTGCCAGTAGCCACCTAGGGACAGGCGAAAAACTGTTTTTT.